Below, 20 T cell receptor beta chains from the same sample are listed, as sequenced in a study of blood T cell repertoires in COVID-19. Measured with immunoSEQ multiplex PCR; TCRdb has only the in-frame clones, and not every one. Of hundreds of thousands of clones in the sample, 87% were seen once. The sequenced sample consisted of peripheral blood. These receptors came from a woman aged 40 to 50 who had recovered from COVID-19.

V usage is TRBV11-3 and J usage is TRBJ2-7; TRBD1 matches 9 bases. This CDR3 is built from 15 residues. The V gene's germline CDR1 is SGHNT and CDR2 YENEEA. After removal of 4 bases from V and 3 bases from J, the junction contained 7 bases not matched to a gene. The CDR3 reads CASSSAGTGNYEQYF. CDR3 coding DNA: TGTGCCAGCAGCTCAGCCGGGACAGGGAACTACGAGCAGTACTTC.

This clone was recorded once. The chain combines TRBV5-5 with TRBJ2-7; D might be TRBD1 (5 bases). The CDR3 runs 13 residues. Trimming took off 4 bases at V and 6 bases at J, with 14 bases between the two ends. CDR1 is SGHKS, CDR2 YYEKEE, per germline (reference sequence). The CDR3 coding sequence is TGTGCCAGCAGCCCCGCAGGGAAGGGCGAGCAGTACTTC. Translating it yields CASSPAGKGEQYF.

This rearrangement joins TRBV11-3 to TRBJ1-1; the D is unclear. The ends were cut back, 3 bases at V and 7 bases at J, with 9 bases in the middle. CDR3 length equals 12 residues. Germline V gives CDR1 SGHNT, CDR2 YENEEA. For the CDR3, the DNA is TGTGCCAGCAGCTTTTCCCGGGATGAAGCTTTCTTT. It encodes CASSFSRDEAFF.

The gene calls are TRBV7-2 and TRBJ2-3, with 7 bases fitting TRBD1. V dropped 2 bases and J dropped 5; count of bases not matched to a gene: 4. This CDR3 has 14 amino acids. Germline CDR1 reads SGHTA; CDR2 reads FQGNSA. The CDR3 nucleotides are TGTGCCAGCAGCTTATACCACAGGGGAGATACGCAGTATTTT. Its protein is CASSLYHRGDTQYF. The full variable domain, rest sourced from reference TRBV7-2 and TRBJ2-3, is GAGVSQSPSNKVTEKGKDVELRCDPISGHTALYWYRQSLGQGLEFLIYFQGNSAPDKSGLPSDRFSAERTGGSVSTLTIQRTQQEDSAVYLCASSLYHRGDTQYFGPGTRLTVL.

The gene calls are TRBV18 and TRBJ2-6; no reliable D call. This CDR3 contains 14 residues. CDR1 is KGHSH, CDR2 LQKENI, per germline. Trimming cost V 6 bases and J 3 bases, with 9 bases left between them. The CDR3 reads CASSPPGGANVLTF. Written as DNA, the CDR3 is TGTGCCAGCTCCCCCCCGGGTGGGGCCAACGTCCTGACTTTC.

The chain is built from TRBV7-2 and TRBJ1-3, with D unresolved. Germline lookup yields CDR1 SGHTA and CDR2 FQGNSA. V was clipped by 1 base and J by 0 bases, with 7 bases between them. CDR3 length: 15 residues. The CDR3 sequence: CASSLGSVSGNTIYF. The CDR3 DNA follows: TGTGCCAGCAGCTTAGGATCAGTCTCTGGAAACACCATATATTTT.

This chain connects TRBV9 to TRBJ1-2; TRBD1 might be the D (5 bases). Trimming stripped 3 bases from V and 0 bases from J, with 15 bases between. This CDR3 contains 16 residues. The V gene's germline CDR1 is SGDLS and CDR2 YYNGEE. The CDR3 loop is CASSARGGATNYGYTF. The CDR3 region has the DNA TGTGCCAGCAGCGCCCGAGGAGGGGCTACTAACTATGGCTACACCTTC.

The CDR3 DNA reads TGTGCCAGCAGCTTGGGAGGGGGGACAGCAACAGATACGCAGTATTTT. Translating gives CASSLGGGTATDTQYF. The chain has TRBV5-4 and TRBJ2-3; D might be TRBD1 (7 bases). The CDR3 is 16 residues long. Trimming shortened V by 0 bases and J by 3 bases, and 14 bases separated the two germline ends. The germline gives CDR1 SGHNT, CDR2 YYREEE (reference sequence).

The chain links TRBV10-3 to TRBJ1-2, with TRBD1 identical over 11 bases. This CDR3 contains 16 residues. Germline lookup yields CDR1 ENHRY and CDR2 SYGVKD. V was clipped by 3 bases and J by 4 bases; unmatched bases: 7. The CDR3 sequence: CAISESWTGGVYGYTF. The CDR3 nucleotides are TGTGCCATCAGTGAATCCTGGACAGGGGGCGTCTATGGCTACACCTTC.

The chain carries TRBV9 and TRBJ1-4, with no clear D. Germline V gene data show CDR1 as SGDLS and CDR2 as YYNGEE. CDR3 size: 17 residues. Trimming removed 3 bases from V and 5 bases from J, with 20 bases in between. The CDR3 reads CASSALAGGNWNEKLFF. CDR3 coding DNA: TGTGCCAGCAGCGCGTTGGCGGGAGGGAACTGGAATGAAAAACTGTTTTTT.

The chain uses TRBV4-2 and TRBJ2-1; 12 bases map to TRBD2. CDR3 length equals 17 residues. CDR1 is LGHNA and CDR2 is YNFKEQ in the germline V gene. Unmatched junction bases numbered 7, after V lost 3 bases and J lost 4 bases. CDR3 region: CASSHLTSGGDYNEQFF. CDR3 nucleotide sequence: TGTGCCAGCAGCCATCTGACTAGCGGGGGAGATTACAATGAGCAGTTCTTC.

The chain employs TRBV5-1 and TRBJ1-1; tentatively, D is TRBD1 (6 bases). Germline CDR1 and CDR2: SGHRS and YFSETQ. The CDR3 contains 14 residues. Deletions cut 4 bases from V and 6 bases from J, with 16 bases between. The CDR3 region is CASSDQGFPPEAFF. The DNA for the CDR3 is TGCGCCAGCAGCGACCAGGGGTTCCCCCCTGAAGCTTTCTTT.

This clone was counted once. V is TRBV19 and J is TRBJ1-1, with 9 bases lining up with TRBD1. The CDR3 covers 14 residues. CDR1 is LNHDA and CDR2 is SQIVND in the germline V gene (reference sequence). V lost 6 bases to trimming and J lost 4 bases; unmatched junction nucleotides: 6. The CDR3 is CASRAQGASTEAFF. The DNA for the CDR3 is TGTGCCAGTAGGGCACAGGGGGCGAGCACTGAAGCTTTCTTT.

V and J are TRBV10-1 and TRBJ2-7, with TRBD1 identical over 7 bases. V shed 1 base and J 3 bases; nucleotides not matched to a gene: 12. Germline values: CDR1 WNHNN, CDR2 SYGVQD (reference sequence). The CDR3 runs to 17 residues. The CDR3 DNA sequence: TGCGCCAGCAGTGAGTATCGACAGGGACCCTTATACTACGAGCAGTACTTC. As protein: CASSEYRQGPLYYEQYF.

The rearrangement joins TRBV19 to TRBJ1-5; D possibly corresponds to TRBD1 (5 bases). Per the germline V gene, CDR1 is LNHDA and CDR2 is SQIVND (reference sequence). The CDR3 is 15 residues long. V was shortened by 8 bases and J by 4 bases, with 18 bases between the two germline ends. CDR3 sequence reads: CASRGGPGGNQPQHF. CDR3 in DNA: TGTGCCAGTCGGGGGGGACCGGGGGGGAATCAGCCCCAGCATTTT.

The chain combines TRBV7-9 with TRBJ1-5; TRBD1 might be the D (5 bases). CDR1 and CDR2 (germline): SEHNR, FQNEAQ (reference sequence). The CDR3 extends over 13 amino acids. The ends were cut back, 4 bases at V and 5 bases at J, with 9 bases in the middle. The CDR3 here is CASSSQGDQPQHF. CDR3 DNA: TGTGCCAGCAGCTCTCAGGGCGATCAGCCCCAGCATTTT.

V and J are TRBV9 and TRBJ2-7, with 7 bases that match TRBD1. There are 14 residues in the CDR3. With 3 bases clipped from V and 3 bases from J, the junction kept 6 bases outside the gene matches. Per the germline V gene, CDR1 is SGDLS and CDR2 is YYNGEE. The CDR3: CASSGNRGGYEQYF. The CDR3 DNA reads TGTGCCAGCAGCGGGAACAGGGGCGGCTACGAGCAGTACTTC.

The rearrangement joins TRBV5-4 to TRBJ2-2, with 9 bases that match TRBD1. This CDR3 is 16 amino acids long. Germline V gene data show CDR1 as SGHNT and CDR2 as YYREEE (reference sequence). The V segment lost 2 bases and the J segment 5 bases; nucleotides outside the gene matches: 7. CDR3 bases: TGTGCCAGCAGCTTCGTAGGGACAGGGCGTACCGGGGAGCTGTTTTTT. It is translated as CASSFVGTGRTGELFF. Variable domain in full (rest from reference TRBV5-4 and TRBJ2-2): ETGVTQSPTHLIKTRGQQVTLRCSSQSGHNTVSWYQQALGQGPQFIFQYYREEENGRGNFPPRFSGLQFPNYSSELNVNALELDDSALYLCASSFVGTGRTGELFFGEGSRLTVL.

This chain uses TRBV7-3 with TRBJ2-2, with 8 bases identical to TRBD1. The J segment lost 0 bases and the V segment lost 5 bases, leaving 23 bases of the junction unmatched. The CDR3 consists of 22 residues. Germline loops: CDR1 SGHTA, CDR2 FQGTGA. As DNA, the CDR3 is TGTGCCAGCAGCCACCGACATCGCGGGACAGGACTCCACCGAGCGAACACCGGGGAGCTGTTTTTT. Translating gives CASSHRHRGTGLHRANTGELFF.

The chain carries TRBV5-6 and TRBJ1-1; D unresolved. V was clipped by 4 bases and J by 5 bases, with 15 bases between them. The length of the CDR3 is 14 residues. Germline CDR1 SGHDT, CDR2 YYEEEE. The CDR3 DNA reads TGTGCCAGCAGCACAAGGTCCAGGCCTACTGAAGCTTTCTTT. Translated: CASSTRSRPTEAFF.